This T cell receptor beta chain was documented in a study of blood T cell repertoires in COVID-19. The wider study: COVID-19 samples, acute and convalescent, were from the United States, Italy and Spain. Sources were T cells, B-cell-depleted T cells, or PBMCs; the material itself was cDNA or gDNA.

As processed by the authors: Estimated nucleated cell counts came from reference gene primer amplification. Repertoires were generated with immunoSEQ multiplex PCR, while TCRdb's copy carries only in-frame clones and drops some. That table gives V, J and clone size, and the DNA gave D and trimming. Of 110,000 or so clones in the sample, under 80% are singletons; the top ten hold 2% to 3%. This CDR3 has 14 amino acids. Germline-derived CDR1 and CDR2 are SGDLS and YYNGEE. Losses at the gene ends were 0 bases for V and 6 bases for J; bases not matched to a gene: 5. V usage is TRBV9 and J usage is TRBJ1-1; 7 bases are shared with TRBD1. The source of this sequence is a man between 50 and 59 years old with acute or convalescent COVID-19. Sequences were obtained from peripheral blood. CDR3 protein: CASSVEGGGSEAFF. As DNA, the CDR3 is TGTGCCAGCAGCGTAGAAGGGGGCGGATCTGAAGCTTTCTTT.